One sample yielded the 20 T cell receptor beta chains listed below, sequenced in a study of early T cells in non-severe SARS-CoV-2 infection. From the 5' RACE reads, TCRdb called clonotypes with MiXCR, one entry per CDR3 protein. This table has more than 55,000 distinct CDR3 sequences, about 9.8% appearing once. The specimen was whole blood. All receptors come from an adult who was a healthcare worker with PCR-confirmed SARS-CoV-2 infection or an uninfected control (not recorded which).

The chain couples TRBV28 to TRBJ1-6; a possible D gene is TRBD1 (5 bases). Germline V gives CDR1 MDHEN, CDR2 SYDVKM. V lost 1 base and J 6 bases, leaving 7 bases between the germline ends. The CDR3 has 14 amino acids. CDR3: CASSLSGLNSPLHF. The CDR3 DNA sequence: TGTGCCAGCAGTTTATCGGGGCTTAATTCACCCCTCCACTTT.

The table lists this clonotype with many counts. The rearrangement links TRBV13 to TRBJ1-6; D unclear. Between the trimmed V and J ends, which lost 0 bases and 6 bases, there was a span of 3 bases. CDR1 and CDR2 (germline): PRHDT, FYEKMQ (reference sequence). CDR3 length: 13 residues. In nucleotides, the CDR3 is TGTGCCAGCAGCTTAGGCCGTAATTCACCCCTCCACTTT. It is translated as CASSLGRNSPLHF.

The V and J genes are TRBV30 and TRBJ2-5; 7 bases agree with TRBD1. With 6 bases clipped from V and 5 bases from J, the junction kept 15 bases outside the gene matches. The CDR3 is made up of 15 amino acids. Germline-derived CDR1 and CDR2 are GTSNPN and SVGIG (reference sequence). CDR3 DNA: TGTGCCTGTTCACCTCTGACAGGGTCGGGCGAGACCCAGTACTTC. Residues: CACSPLTGSGETQYF.

There are many counts of this clonotype. The chain joins TRBV30 to TRBJ2-1, with D possibly TRBD2 on 6 matching bases. This CDR3 is built from 15 residues. The germline V and J ends were trimmed by 3 bases and 5 bases, with 17 bases remaining between them. The V gene's germline CDR1 is GTSNPN and CDR2 SVGIG (reference sequence). CDR3 sequence reads: CAWRSGLGPNNEQFF. The CDR3 nucleotides are TGTGCCTGGAGAAGCGGGCTAGGGCCCAACAATGAGCAGTTCTTC.

The V gene is TRBV4-3, the J gene TRBJ2-2; 9 bases fit TRBD2. The germline CDR1 and CDR2 sequences are LGHNA and YSLEER. Unmatched junction bases numbered 6, after V lost 0 bases and J lost 7 bases. This CDR3 has 16 residues. The CDR3 nucleotides read TGCGCCAGCAGCCAAGAGGGCGGGAGGGCCGTCGGGGAGCTGTTTTTT. It yields the protein CASSQEGGRAVGELFF.

This clonotype was counted between two and nine times. The chain is built from TRBV3-1 and TRBJ2-5; TRBD2 matches at 7 bases. This CDR3 contains 13 residues. Germline CDR1 reads LGHDT; CDR2 reads YNNKEL (reference sequence). J was trimmed by 4 bases and V by 4 bases; bases with no gene match: 3. The CDR3 reads CASSRLATETQYF. The CDR3 nucleotides are TGTGCCAGCAGCCGACTAGCTACAGAGACCCAGTACTTC.

CDR3 residues: CASSDYTTFF. The CDR3 nucleotides are TGTGCCAGCAGTGACTATACAACTTTCTTT. This sequence joins TRBV25-1 and TRBJ1-1; D not resolved. The CDR3 is 10 residues long. Germline V gene lookup returns CDR1 MGHDK and CDR2 SYGVNS. V dropped 3 bases and J dropped 12 bases, with 8 bases sitting between them. Filled out from reference TRBV25-1 and TRBJ1-1, the complete variable domain reads EADIYQTPRYLVIGTGKKITLECSQTMGHDKMYWYQQDPGMELHLIHYSYGVNSTEKGDLSSESTVSRIRTEHFPLTLESARPSHTSQYLCASSDYTTFFGQGTRLTVV.

In its sample, this clonotype was seen many times. CDR3: CAISDLGQGTNSPLHF. The CDR3 coding sequence is TGTGCCATCAGTGATTTGGGACAGGGGACTAATTCACCCCTCCACTTT. The rearrangement links TRBV10-3 to TRBJ1-6; TRBD1 matches 10 bases. V dropped 3 bases and J dropped 6; count of bases not matched to a gene: 5. CDR1 ENHRY and CDR2 SYGVKD come from the germline V gene. There are 16 residues in the CDR3.

This clonotype was seen at least ten times. The V and J genes are TRBV19 and TRBJ1-6, with 8 bases fitting TRBD1. The V and J ends lost 6 bases and 7 bases, in that order; junction bases with no gene match: 5. This CDR3 contains 14 residues. The germline gives CDR1 LNHDA, CDR2 SQIVND (reference sequence). This CDR3 reads CASRAQGANSPLHF. In nucleotides, the CDR3 is TGTGCCAGTAGAGCGCAGGGGGCGAATTCACCCCTCCACTTT. The entire variable domain, with the rest obtained from reference TRBV19 and TRBJ1-6, is as follows: DGGITQSPKYLFRKEGQNVTLSCEQNLNHDAMYWYRQDPGQGLRLIYYSQIVNDFQKGDIAEGYSVSREKKESFPLTVTSAQKNPTAFYLCASRAQGANSPLHFGNGTRLTVT.

This clonotype was seen ten or more times. The V and J genes are TRBV11-2 and TRBJ2-7; D not certain. Germline V lookup: CDR1 SGHAT, CDR2 FQNNGV. V was clipped by 5 bases and J by 6 bases, with 11 bases between them. This CDR3 spans 12 amino acids. The CDR3 spells CASSIRVAEQYF. Written as DNA, the CDR3 is TGTGCCAGCAGCATTCGGGTCGCCGAGCAGTACTTC.

The V gene is TRBV10-3, the J gene TRBJ1-2; D not certain. V lost 0 bases to trimming and J lost 4 bases, with 15 bases between them. CDR3 size: 16 residues. Germline lookup yields CDR1 ENHRY and CDR2 SYGVKD. The CDR3 DNA follows: TGTGCCATCAGTGAGTCTTCTGGGAAAGGTCTCTATGGCTACACCTTC. Amino acid sequence: CAISESSGKGLYGYTF.

This clonotype has a count of ten or more. The chain recombines TRBV10-3 with TRBJ1-1, with 7 bases lining up with TRBD1. V was clipped by 9 bases and J by 1 base; unmatched bases: 5. CDR1 and CDR2 from the germline V gene are ENHRY and SYGVKD. There are 13 residues in the CDR3. CDR3 sequence (DNA): TGTGCCATTCACGGGACAGCGAACACTGAAGCTTTCTTT. It translates to CAIHGTANTEAFF.

This clonotype was found many times. V is TRBV20-1 and J is TRBJ2-3; no clear D gene. The V gene's germline CDR1 is DFQATT and CDR2 SNEGSKA (reference sequence). V lost 1 base and J 1 base, leaving 18 bases between the germline ends. This CDR3 has 17 residues. CDR3 in DNA: TGCAGTGCTAGAGGATTTGTTGGACCTAAACGCACAGATACGCAGTATTTT. Its translation is CSARGFVGPKRTDTQYF.

This clonotype was seen only a few times. The chain joins TRBV28 to TRBJ2-7, with 8 bases aligning to TRBD2. The CDR3 length is 15 residues. Germline V gives CDR1 MDHEN, CDR2 SYDVKM. Trimming cost V 1 base and J 5 bases; bases outside gene matches: 7. The CDR3 spells CASSLFPGGTNEQYF. CDR3 sequence (DNA): TGTGCCAGCAGTTTATTTCCGGGAGGGACGAACGAGCAGTACTTC.

In this sample, this clonotype turned up a few times. The chain carries TRBV6-1 and TRBJ2-6; D is unclear. The V and J ends lost 0 bases and 3 bases respectively, with 3 bases between them. The germline gives CDR1 MNHNS, CDR2 SASEGT. The CDR3 has 14 residues. The DNA of the CDR3 is TGTGCCAGCAGTGAAGCGAGTGGGGCCAACGTCCTGACTTTC. It translates to CASSEASGANVLTF.

This clonotype appeared many times. This chain connects TRBV19 to TRBJ2-3; 8 nucleotides agree with TRBD2. Germline loops: CDR1 LNHDA, CDR2 SQIVND (reference sequence). Trimming cost V 4 bases and J 0 bases; bases outside gene matches: 6. This CDR3 spans 16 amino acids. CDR3 sequence: CASSKIAGTSTDTQYF. The CDR3 DNA follows: TGTGCCAGTAGTAAAATAGCGGGAACTAGCACAGATACGCAGTATTTT.

This clonotype came up a few times. The chain carries TRBV15 and TRBJ2-3; D possibly corresponds to TRBD2 (5 bases). Trimming stripped 4 bases from V and 4 bases from J, with 15 bases between. CDR3 length: 15 residues. Germline V gene data show CDR1 as LNHNV and CDR2 as YYDKDF (reference sequence). The CDR3 loop reads CATSTPRGSPDTQYF. The CDR3 DNA reads as TGTGCCACCAGCACCCCCCGTGGGAGCCCAGATACGCAGTATTTT.

This clonotype was picked up many times. The rearrangement links TRBV4-2 to TRBJ1-5, with 9 bases lining up with TRBD1. Trimming took 4 bases from V and 3 from J; bases not matched to a gene: 4. The CDR3 totals 15 residues. Germline CDR1 LGHNA, CDR2 YNFKEQ. The CDR3 reads CASSRGQGPNQPQHF. The CDR3 nucleotides are TGTGCCAGCAGCCGGGGACAGGGCCCCAATCAGCCCCAGCATTTT.

This clonotype has at least ten counts. V and J are TRBV6-5 and TRBJ1-2, with TRBD1 identical over 7 bases. Looked up from germline, CDR1 is MNHEY and CDR2 is SVGAGI. V lost 1 base to trimming and J lost 8 bases; unmatched junction nucleotides: 1. This CDR3 region has 12 residues. CDR3 region: CASSYWGQGYTF. The CDR3 DNA is TGTGCCAGCAGTTACTGGGGACAGGGCTACACCTTC.

The chain recombines TRBV18 with TRBJ2-1; D tentatively reads TRBD1 or TRBD2 (5 bases each). V gave up 3 bases and J gave up 4 bases, with 10 bases separating them. This CDR3 has 14 residues. The germline V gene encodes CDR1 KGHSH and CDR2 LQKENI. CDR3 protein: CASSPSGTYNEQFF. The CDR3 nucleotides are TGTGCCAGCTCACCGTCCGGGACGTACAATGAGCAGTTCTTC.